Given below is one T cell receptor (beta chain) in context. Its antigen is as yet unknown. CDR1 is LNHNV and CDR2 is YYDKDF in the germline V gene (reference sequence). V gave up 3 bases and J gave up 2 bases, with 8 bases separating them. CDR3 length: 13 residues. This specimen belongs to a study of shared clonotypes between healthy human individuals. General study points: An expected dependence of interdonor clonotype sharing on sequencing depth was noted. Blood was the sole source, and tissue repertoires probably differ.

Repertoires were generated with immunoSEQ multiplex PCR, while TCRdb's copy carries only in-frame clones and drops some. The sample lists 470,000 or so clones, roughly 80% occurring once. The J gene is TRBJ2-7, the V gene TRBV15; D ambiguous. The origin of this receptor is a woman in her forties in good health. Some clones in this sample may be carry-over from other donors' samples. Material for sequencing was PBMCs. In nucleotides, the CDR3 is TGTGCCACCAGCAGGGGGTCGCCCTACGAGCAGTACTTC. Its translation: CATSRGSPYEQYF.